The rows below give T cell receptor beta chains drawn from one sample of a study of blood T cells in healthy people across ages. TCRdb re-analysed the 5' RACE reads in MiXCR, keeping a single row per CDR3 protein. The sample lists around 710,000 distinct CDR3 sequences; about 40% were seen once. What was sequenced was blood. These receptors originate from a woman in her fifties or sixties in good health. Both conserved end residues are part of each CDR3. The D gene is left open where the match is weak. Clone size is stated in some rows and not others, as once, few, many or a class when expanded.

TRBD1 | few | TRBJ1-2 | TRBV27 | CASSGSRTGSYGYTF | TGTGCCAGCAGCGGCTCGAGGACAGGGAGCTATGGCTACACCTTC
NA | NA | TRBJ1-2 | TRBV12-3/TRBV12-4 | CASTAGTLKGYGYTF | TGTGCCAGCACTGCGGGGACACTCAAGGGCTATGGCTACACCTTC
NA | few | TRBJ2-1 | TRBV3-1 | CASSYGPGANEQFF | TGTGCCAGCAGTTACGGACCCGGGGCCAATGAGCAGTTCTTC
NA | NA | TRBJ2-7 | TRBV6-2/TRBV6-3 | CASSYSMVLAPPPYEQYF | TGTGCCAGCAGTTACTCGATGGTCCTAGCGCCACCGCCCTACGAGCAGTACTTC
TRBD1 | few | TRBJ1-1 | TRBV20-1 | CSARDSGQGNTEAFF | TGCAGTGCTAGAGATTCGGGACAGGGGAACACTGAAGCTTTCTTT
NA | many | TRBJ2-5 | TRBV20-1 | CSAPGGTGPETQYF | TGCAGTGCCCCGGGGGGAACAGGGCCAGAGACCCAGTACTTC
NA | few | TRBJ2-5 | TRBV6-5 | CASSYSIAFEGGHQETQYF | TGTGCCAGCAGTTACTCGATTGCCTTTGAAGGGGGGCATCAGGAGACCCAGTACTTC
TRBD2 | few | TRBJ2-2 | TRBV18 | CASSPGLASTGELFF | TGTGCCAGCTCGCCGGGACTAGCGAGCACCGGGGAGCTGTTTTTT
TRBD2 | NA | TRBJ2-5 | TRBV5-1 | CASSSFGLAGDQTQYF | TGCGCCAGCAGCTCGTTCGGACTAGCGGGAGATCAGACCCAGTACTTC
NA | NA | TRBJ2-7 | TRBV6-6 | CASCAGLTYEQYF | TGTGCCAGCTGCGCGGGGCTCACCTACGAGCAGTACTTC
TRBD1 | NA | TRBJ2-3 | TRBV20-1 | CSARMIQGVVFGDTQYF | TGCAGTGCTAGAATGATCCAGGGGGTTGTTTTCGGAGATACGCAGTATTTT
NA | once | TRBJ1-2 | TRBV11-1 | CASSRSSGPYGYTF | TGTGCCAGCAGCAGATCCTCTGGGCCCTATGGCTACACCTTC
NA | NA | TRBJ2-7 | TRBV12-3/TRBV12-4 | CASSLGSQSYEQYF | TGTGCCAGCAGTTTAGGTTCCCAGTCATACGAGCAGTACTTC
NA | NA | TRBJ2-7 | TRBV29-1 | CSARGAEPSYGQYF | TGCAGCGCCCGAGGGGCGGAGCCTTCCTACGGGCAGTACTTC
TRBD2 | once | TRBJ2-7 | TRBV4-2 | CASSQVGTSGNNEQYF | TGTGCCAGCAGCCAAGTGGGGACTAGCGGAAACAATGAGCAGTACTTC
TRBD1 | NA | TRBJ1-1 | TRBV20-1 | CSARDRTGYTEAFF | TGCAGTGCTAGAGATCGGACAGGGTACACTGAAGCTTTCTTT
NA | few | TRBJ2-5 | TRBV21-1 | CASRGAPETQYF | TGTGCCAGCAGAGGGGCTCCAGAGACCCAGTACTTC
NA | NA | TRBJ1-4 | TRBV11-2 | CASSLIRGASTNEKLFF | TGTGCCAGCAGCTTAATTAGGGGCGCGTCAACTAATGAAAAACTGTTTTTT
NA | NA | TRBJ1-6 | TRBV7-3 | CASSLKSDSPLHF | TGTGCCAGCAGCTTGAAATCTGATTCACCCCTCCACTTT
TRBD2 | NA | TRBJ2-1 | TRBV4-1 | CASSTWGAGGREQFF | TGCGCCAGCAGCACCTGGGGAGCGGGGGGCCGGGAGCAGTTCTTC
NA | many | TRBJ2-5 | TRBV6-5 | CASRAERGHRETQYF | TGTGCCAGCAGGGCTGAGAGAGGTCATCGCGAGACCCAGTACTTC
TRBD1 | NA | TRBJ2-7 | TRBV3-1 | CASSDLPGQRSPYEQYF | TGTGCCAGCAGCGATCTACCGGGACAGCGAAGCCCCTACGAGCAGTACTTC
NA | NA | TRBJ2-5 | TRBV12-3/TRBV12-4 | CASSPRGGSYNEQYF | TGTGCCAGCAGTCCTCGGGGTGGCTCCTACAATGAGCAGTACTTC
NA | many | TRBJ2-1 | TRBV12-5 | CASGAPRGSLAEQFF | TGTGCTAGTGGTGCGCCCCGGGGTAGTCTTGCTGAGCAGTTCTTC
NA | few | TRBJ2-4 | TRBV3-1 | CASSQGAIAKNIQYF | TGTGCCAGCAGCCAAGGGGCCATAGCCAAAAACATTCAGTACTTC
NA | many | TRBJ2-5 | TRBV20-1 | CSASRRGQETQYF | TGCAGTGCTAGTCGGAGGGGACAAGAGACCCAGTACTTC
NA | NA | TRBJ1-1 | TRBV4-2 | CASSQAGRSTEAFF | TGTGCCAGCAGCCAAGCAGGCCGTAGTACTGAAGCTTTCTTT
NA | many | TRBJ2-7 | TRBV10-3 | CAISEGWGDEQYF | TGTGCCATCAGTGAGGGATGGGGAGACGAGCAGTACTTC
NA | NA | TRBJ2-7 | TRBV5-1 | CASSLSVGMGYNEQYF | TGCGCCAGCAGCTTGTCCGTGGGGATGGGATACAATGAGCAGTACTTC
NA | NA | TRBJ2-1 | TRBV9 | CAGSPSPTSYNEQFF | TGTGCCGGCAGCCCGAGCCCCACCTCCTACAATGAGCAGTTCTTC
NA | NA | TRBJ2-1 | TRBV5-5 | CASSVDKGTYNEQFF | TGTGCCAGCAGCGTGGACAAGGGGACCTACAATGAGCAGTTCTTC
NA | NA | TRBJ1-2 | TRBV20-1 | CSARPPSAIYGYTF | TGCAGTGCTAGGCCCCCGTCGGCCATCTATGGCTACACCTTC
TRBD1 | NA | TRBJ1-4 | TRBV20-1 | CSARDDRGKGPGLFF | TGCAGTGCTAGAGATGACAGGGGGAAGGGGCCGGGACTGTTTTTT
NA | NA | TRBJ1-4 | TRBV18 | CASSPVWGAEEKLFF | TGTGCCAGCTCACCGGTTTGGGGGGCCGAGGAAAAACTGTTTTTT
TRBD1 | NA | TRBJ1-4 | TRBV20-1 | CSATTGQGEELFF | TGCAGTGCTACTACGGGACAGGGTGAAGAACTGTTTTTT
NA | NA | TRBJ1-2 | TRBV28 | CASSATEYGYTF | TGTGCCAGCAGTGCAACAGAGTATGGCTACACCTTC
NA | NA | TRBJ1-4 | TRBV20-1 | CSATDSATNEKLFF | TGCAGTGCTACAGACAGTGCAACTAATGAAAAACTGTTTTTT
TRBD2 | few | TRBJ2-5 | TRBV11-2 | CASSLVSTSLPTQYF | TGTGCCAGCAGCTTAGTATCGACTAGCCTTCCGACCCAGTACTTC
TRBD1 | few | TRBJ1-2 | TRBV27 | CASSLTGGTAYGYTF | TGTGCCAGCAGTTTAACTGGGGGGACAGCCTATGGCTACACCTTC
NA | few | TRBJ2-1 | TRBV7-2 | CASSSRLVGEQFF | TGTGCCAGCAGCTCCAGACTAGTCGGTGAGCAGTTCTTC
NA | NA | TRBJ1-2 | TRBV7-9 | CASSLSGFNYGYTF | TGTGCCAGCAGCTTATCAGGGTTCAACTATGGCTACACCTTC
TRBD2 | once | TRBJ2-1 | TRBV6-2/TRBV6-3 | CASSGWTSGRSGQFF | TGTGCCAGCAGCGGGTGGACTAGCGGGAGGAGTGGGCAGTTCTTC
TRBD2 | few | TRBJ2-1 | TRBV6-5 | CASRSSGTSGSYEQFF | TGTGCCAGCAGGTCCTCCGGGACTAGCGGGAGTTATGAGCAGTTCTTC
NA | NA | TRBJ2-1 | TRBV21-1 | CASRKSRGRGEFRSSYNEQFF | TGTGCCAGCAGAAAAAGTCGGGGCAGGGGGGAGTTTAGAAGCTCCTACAATGAGCAGTTCTTC
NA | NA | TRBJ2-4 | TRBV21-1 | CASSTQLPGLAGERAKNIQYF | TGTGCCAGCAGCACCCAACTTCCTGGACTAGCGGGAGAGAGGGCCAAAAACATTCAGTACTTC
NA | many | TRBJ2-7 | TRBV5-1 | CASSFYGIDYEQYF | TGCGCCAGCAGCTTCTACGGGATTGACTACGAGCAGTACTTC
TRBD1 | NA | TRBJ1-2 | TRBV20-1 | CSAADRVIYGYTF | TGCAGTGCCGCGGACAGGGTTATATATGGCTACACCTTC
TRBD1 | NA | TRBJ2-3 | TRBV9 | CASKGQARGNTQYF | TGTGCCAGCAAGGGACAGGCCCGGGGGAATACGCAGTATTTT